Listed here are 25 T cell receptor beta chains from one sample, sequenced in a study of T cell changes during pregnancy in multiple sclerosis. Clones were sequenced by immunoSEQ multiplex PCR, and TCRdb holds only the in-frame ones, with some missing. Among 65,000 to 75,000 clones listed, about 92% were seen once. The sample here was CD8+ T cells from peripheral blood mononuclear cells, taken in the third trimester of pregnancy. The receptor set was obtained from a female donor in good health, enrolled as a control in a pregnancy study.

The chain has TRBV2 and TRBJ2-1; maybe TRBD1 (5 bases). V was trimmed by 8 bases and J by 4 bases, leaving 15 bases between them. Germline CDR1 and CDR2: SNHLY and FYNNEI. The CDR3 runs to 14 residues. In DNA, the CDR3 is TGTGCCAGCGTAGACAGACTCCTTTACAATGAGCAGTTCTTC. Its protein is CASVDRLLYNEQFF. The full variable domain, completed using reference TRBV2 and TRBJ2-1, is EPEVTQTPSHQVTQMGQEVILRCVPISNHLYFYWYRQILGQKVEFLVSFYNNEISEKSEIFDDQFSVERPDGSNFTLKIRSTKLEDSAMYFCASVDRLLYNEQFFGPGTRLTVL.

This rearrangement joins TRBV2 to TRBJ2-7; D uncertain. Trimming pared 4 bases from V and 0 bases from J, leaving 10 bases between. CDR1 is SNHLY, CDR2 FYNNEI, per germline. The CDR3 extends over 14 amino acids. The DNA of the CDR3 is TGTGCCAGCAGTGTCGCAGGAAACTCCTACGAGCAGTACTTC. Amino acid sequence: CASSVAGNSYEQYF.

CDR3 bases: TGTGCCAGCAGTCCAGTCTCCCTCATCGAGCAGTACTTC. This gives the protein CASSPVSLIEQYF. V gene TRBV27 combines with J gene TRBJ2-7; D unresolved. Germline V gene sequence: CDR1 MNHEY, CDR2 SMNVEV (reference sequence). This CDR3 comprises 13 residues. Trimming pared 5 bases from V and 6 bases from J, leaving 14 bases between.

The J gene is TRBJ1-2, the V gene TRBV5-6, with TRBD1 identical over 11 bases. V gave up 3 bases and J gave up 8 bases; unmatched junction bases: 6. From germline, CDR1 is SGHDT and CDR2 YYEEEE. The CDR3 covers 14 residues. The CDR3 DNA sequence: TGTGCCAGCAGCTCCGGGACAGGGGGACTCGGCTACACCTTC. Protein product: CASSSGTGGLGYTF.

The chain uses TRBV5-1 and TRBJ1-1; 10 bases map to TRBD1. The germline gives CDR1 SGHRS, CDR2 YFSETQ. The CDR3 sequence is 17 residues long. V trimming: 5 bases; J trimming: 1 base; junction bases outside the gene matches: 11. The CDR3 sequence: CASRTGGGTGANTEAFF. CDR3 nucleotide sequence: TGCGCCAGCAGAACAGGCGGAGGGACAGGGGCGAACACTGAAGCTTTCTTT.

The rearrangement links TRBV13 to TRBJ1-2; TRBD1 is a possible D gene (5 bases). The germline CDR1 and CDR2 sequences are PRHDT and FYEKMQ (reference sequence). Trimming stripped 7 bases from V and 8 bases from J, with 20 bases between. The CDR3 contains 14 residues. In DNA, the CDR3 is TGTGCCAGCACCCGAACCCCGGGGGAGCAGGGCTACACCTTC. This gives the protein CASTRTPGEQGYTF. The full variable domain, its missing parts supplied by reference TRBV13 and TRBJ1-2, is AAGVIQSPRHLIKEKRETATLKCYPIPRHDTVYWYQQGPGQDPQFLISFYEKMQSDKGSIPDRFSAQQFSDYHSELNMSSLELGDSALYFCASTRTPGEQGYTFGSGTRLTVV.

The V call is TRBV7-8, the J call TRBJ2-5, with D perhaps TRBD2 (6 bases). CDR3 size: 15 residues. Germline CDR1 and CDR2: SGHVS and FQNEAQ. V shed 1 base and J shed 0 bases, with 9 bases lying between them. The CDR3 region has the DNA TGTGCCAGCAGCTTAGGGTGGACTAACCAAGAGACCCAGTACTTC. As protein: CASSLGWTNQETQYF. Full variable domain (remainder filled in from reference TRBV7-8 and TRBJ2-5): GAGVSQSPRYKVAKRGQDVALRCDPISGHVSLFWYQQALGQGPEFLTYFQNEAQLDKSGLPSDRFFAERPEGSVSTLKIQRTQQEDSAVYLCASSLGWTNQETQYFGPGTRLLVL.

This sequence joins TRBV19 and TRBJ2-2; D perhaps matches TRBD2 (6 bases). CDR3 length equals 14 residues. Looked up from germline, CDR1 is LNHDA and CDR2 is SQIVND (reference sequence). Trimming stripped 5 bases from V and 5 bases from J, with 12 bases between. This CDR3 reads CASSPPGETGELFF. The DNA of the CDR3 is TGTGCCAGTAGTCCCCCGGGGGAGACCGGGGAGCTGTTTTTT.

This chain links TRBV11-2 with TRBJ2-7, with D possibly being TRBD1 (6 bases). V lost 6 bases, J lost 3 bases, and 18 bases lay in between. The CDR3 runs 15 residues. From germline, CDR1 is SGHAT and CDR2 FQNNGV. CDR3 sequence reads: CASSSSQGPFYEQYF. Written as DNA, the CDR3 is TGTGCCAGCAGTTCATCACAGGGCCCTTTCTACGAGCAGTACTTC.

V is TRBV6-1 and J is TRBJ2-3; the match to TRBD2 covers 7 bases. The CDR3 is 17 amino acids. Trimming took 4 bases from V and 0 from J; bases not matched to a gene: 10. In germline, CDR1 is MNHNS, CDR2 SASEGT. The CDR3 loop is CASSGRTGTISTDTQYF. The CDR3 DNA is TGTGCCAGCAGTGGACGAACCGGGACTATTAGCACAGATACGCAGTATTTT.

The V call is TRBV27, the J call TRBJ2-3; 8 bases match TRBD1. CDR1 is MNHEY, CDR2 SMNVEV, per germline (reference sequence). J lost 6 bases, V lost 3 bases, and 8 bases had no gene match. The CDR3 spans 15 residues. The CDR3 here is CASSLDREFFDTQYF. For the CDR3, the DNA is TGTGCCAGCAGTTTGGACAGGGAATTTTTCGATACGCAGTATTTT.

The rearrangement uses TRBV7-9 and TRBJ1-1; 8 positions agree with TRBD1. The CDR3 consists of 15 residues. Germline loops: CDR1 SEHNR, CDR2 FQNEAQ (reference sequence). V lost 4 bases and J lost 4; bases outside the gene matches: 8. This CDR3 reads CASSSPGGLGTEAFF. As DNA, the CDR3 is TGTGCCAGCAGCTCCCCAGGGGGCTTGGGCACTGAAGCTTTCTTT.

V usage is TRBV6-1 and J usage is TRBJ1-5; D call uncertain. The CDR3 spans 15 residues. From germline, CDR1 is MNHNS and CDR2 SASEGT. With 2 bases removed from V and 0 bases from J, the gap between germline ends came to 8 bases. CDR3 sequence (DNA): TGTGCCAGCAGTGAAACGGCAGGTAGCAATCAGCCCCAGCATTTT. As protein: CASSETAGSNQPQHF.

CDR3 bases: TGTGCCAGCAGTCTCAACATACAGGGATCATACGAGCAGTACTTC. It specifies CASSLNIQGSYEQYF. The rearrangement uses TRBV9 and TRBJ2-7; tentative D call: TRBD1 (6 bases). The CDR3 is made up of 15 amino acids. Between the trimmed V and J ends, which lost 5 bases and 4 bases, there was a span of 19 bases. Looked up from germline, CDR1 is SGDLS and CDR2 is YYNGEE.

CDR3 amino acids: CASSRGRGSYEQYF. The CDR3 nucleotides read TGTGCCAGCAGCCGGGGTCGGGGATCCTACGAGCAGTACTTC. The J gene is TRBJ2-7, the V gene TRBV5-4; a possible D gene is TRBD2 (5 bases). Deletions cut 4 bases from V and 1 base from J, with 12 bases between. The CDR3 covers 14 residues. Germline V CDR1 and CDR2: SGHNT, YYREEE (reference sequence). Supplemented by reference TRBV5-4 and TRBJ2-7, the full variable domain reads ETGVTQSPTHLIKTRGQQVTLRCSSQSGHNTVSWYQQALGQGPQFIFQYYREEENGRGNFPPRFSGLQFPNYSSELNVNALELDDSALYLCASSRGRGSYEQYFGPGTRLTVT.

This chain connects TRBV5-1 to TRBJ1-4; D might be TRBD1 (5 bases). V lost 0 bases, J lost 1 base, and 7 bases lay in between. The CDR3 has 15 amino acids. CDR1 is SGHRS, CDR2 YFSETQ, per germline. CDR3: CASSLGQGTNEKLFF. The CDR3 nucleotides are TGCGCCAGCAGCTTGGGGCAGGGAACTAATGAAAAACTGTTTTTT.

V is TRBV5-6 and J is TRBJ2-7; TRBD1 agrees at 10 bases. V was clipped by 4 bases and J by 5 bases; unmatched bases: 9. The CDR3 is 15 amino acids. CDR1 and CDR2 (germline): SGHDT, YYEEEE. The CDR3 loop is CASSDPGQGPDEQYF. Here the CDR3 DNA reads TGTGCCAGCAGCGATCCGGGACAGGGGCCAGACGAGCAGTACTTC.

The chain is built from TRBV25-1 and TRBJ1-1; no reliable D call. Per germline, CDR1 MGHDK and CDR2 SYGVNS. The CDR3 totals 13 residues. The germline V and J ends were trimmed by 2 bases and 0 bases, with 4 bases remaining between them. CDR3 coding DNA: TGTGCCAGCAGTGAACAATTGAACACTGAAGCTTTCTTT. It translates to CASSEQLNTEAFF.

The chain is built from TRBV6-5 and TRBJ2-1, with D possibly being TRBD2 (6 bases). CDR3 size: 14 residues. With 10 bases removed from V and 9 bases from J, the gap between germline ends came to 22 bases. Germline V gene lookup returns CDR1 MNHEY and CDR2 SVGAGI. CDR3 coding DNA: TGTGCCACGTCAGCCGGGACGGGACTTGGTGAGCAGTTCTTC. Its protein product is CATSAGTGLGEQFF.

About this clone: The junction does not match germline at one end; this may be a read error. This chain connects TRBV7-7 to TRBJ2-5; D is possibly TRBD1 (6 bases). CDR3 length equals 14 residues. Germline values: CDR1 SSHAT, CDR2 FNYEAQ (reference sequence). The CDR3 sequence is CASSYRQAPETQYF. CDR3 DNA: TGTGCTAGCAGCTACCGACAGGCTCCAGAGACCCAGTACTTC.

The CDR3 nucleotides are TGTGCCAGCAGCTTAAAAGGGGGCGCCTACAATGAGCAGTTCTTC. Protein product: CASSLKGGAYNEQFF. V and J are TRBV7-9 and TRBJ2-1, with 7 nucleotides matching TRBD1. Germline V gives CDR1 SEHNR, CDR2 FQNEAQ (reference sequence). The V segment lost 2 bases and the J segment 2 bases; nucleotides outside the gene matches: 3. The CDR3 spans 15 residues.

The gene calls are TRBV4-3 and TRBJ1-1; 7 bases map to TRBD1. This CDR3 has 17 amino acids. CDR1 is LGHNA and CDR2 is YSLEER in the germline V gene. J lost 1 base, V lost 1 base, and 9 bases had no gene match. CDR3: CASSQGTLTGKNTEAFF. DNA for the CDR3: TGCGCCAGCAGCCAAGGCACTTTGACAGGGAAGAACACTGAAGCTTTCTTT.

The V gene is TRBV27, the J gene TRBJ1-2; perhaps TRBD1 as D (5 bases). Trimming shortened V by 0 bases and J by 4 bases, and 9 bases separated the two germline ends. The CDR3 has 14 amino acids. Per the germline V gene, CDR1 is MNHEY and CDR2 is SMNVEV (reference sequence). The CDR3 loop reads CASSLSVQGYGYTF. The CDR3, as DNA: TGTGCCAGCAGTTTATCTGTCCAGGGCTATGGCTACACCTTC.

The chain uses TRBV7-9 and TRBJ1-4; D may be TRBD1 (6 bases). From germline, CDR1 is SEHNR and CDR2 FQNEAQ (reference sequence). V lost 3 bases and J 3 bases, leaving 11 bases between the germline ends. The CDR3 runs 15 residues. CDR3 nucleotides: TGTGCCAGCAGCTTGAAGACAGGCCCTAATGAAAAACTGTTTTTT. This sequence encodes CASSLKTGPNEKLFF.

The chain employs TRBV9 and TRBJ2-5; D may be TRBD1 (6 bases). The ends were cut back, 0 bases at V and 2 bases at J, with 11 bases in the middle. The CDR3 has 15 amino acids. The germline V gene encodes CDR1 SGDLS and CDR2 YYNGEE. The CDR3 region is CASSVGTVGQETQYF. In nucleotides, the CDR3 is TGTGCCAGCAGCGTAGGGACAGTAGGGCAAGAGACCCAGTACTTC. The full variable domain, its missing parts supplied by reference TRBV9 and TRBJ2-5, is DSGVTQTPKHLITATGQRVTLRCSPRSGDLSVYWYQQSLDQGLQFLIQYYNGEERAKGNILERFSAQQFPDLHSELNLSSLELGDSALYFCASSVGTVGQETQYFGPGTRLLVL.